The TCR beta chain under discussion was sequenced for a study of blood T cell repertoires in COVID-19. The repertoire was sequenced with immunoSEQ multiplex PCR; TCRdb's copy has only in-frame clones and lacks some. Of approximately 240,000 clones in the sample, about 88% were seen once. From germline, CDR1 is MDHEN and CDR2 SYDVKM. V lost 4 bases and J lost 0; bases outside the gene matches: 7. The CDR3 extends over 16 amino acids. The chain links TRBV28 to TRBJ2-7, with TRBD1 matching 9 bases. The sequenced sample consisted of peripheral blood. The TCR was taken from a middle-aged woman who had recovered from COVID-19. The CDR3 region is CASSSRTGAYSYEQYF. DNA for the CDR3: TGTGCCAGCAGTTCCCGGACAGGGGCCTACTCCTACGAGCAGTACTTC.